The T cell receptor (beta chain) described here comes from a study of blood T cell repertoires in COVID-19. Germline assignment: CDR1 LGHDT and CDR2 YNNKEL (reference sequence). This CDR3 has 15 residues. V was clipped by 4 bases and J by 6 bases; unmatched bases: 6. The table came from immunoSEQ multiplex PCR; TCRdb's copy has only in-frame clones and leaves some out. This repertoire shows about 130,000 clones, roughly 80% found once; its top ten account for roughly an eighth. Sequenced sample: peripheral blood. The V call is TRBV3-1 (or the pseudogene TRBV3-2), the J call TRBJ2-1; 10 nucleotides agree with TRBD2. The TCR originated in a woman in her twenties or thirties who had recovered from COVID-19. CDR3 coding DNA: TGTGCCAGCAGCCGCCCAGCGGGAGGGCGCAATGAGCAGTTCTTC. Encoded protein: CASSRPAGGRNEQFF.